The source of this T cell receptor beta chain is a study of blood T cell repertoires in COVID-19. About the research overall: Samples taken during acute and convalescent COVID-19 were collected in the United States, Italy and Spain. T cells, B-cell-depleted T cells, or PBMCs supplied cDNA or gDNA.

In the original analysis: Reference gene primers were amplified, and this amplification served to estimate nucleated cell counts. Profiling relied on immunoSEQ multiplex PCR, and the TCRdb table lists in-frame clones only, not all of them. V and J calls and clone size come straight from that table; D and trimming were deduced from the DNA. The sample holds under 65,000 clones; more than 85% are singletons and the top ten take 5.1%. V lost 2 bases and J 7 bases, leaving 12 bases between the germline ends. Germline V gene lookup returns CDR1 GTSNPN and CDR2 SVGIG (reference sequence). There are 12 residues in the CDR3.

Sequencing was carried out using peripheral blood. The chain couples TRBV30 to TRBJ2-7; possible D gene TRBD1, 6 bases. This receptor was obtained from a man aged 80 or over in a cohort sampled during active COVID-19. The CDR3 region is CAWSQLGTEQYF. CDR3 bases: TGTGCCTGGAGTCAACTCGGGACAGAGCAGTACTTC.